These 5 T cell receptor beta chains share one sample of origin, sequenced in a study of monozygotic twins with inflammatory bowel disease (dated by TCRdb to the late 2010s). Libraries were constructed by 5' RACE. For sequencing, an Illumina HiSeq 2500 was employed. TCRdb reprocessed the reads and lists each CDR3 protein sequence as a single entry, with no DNA. The data table for this sample lists approximately 330,000 distinct CDR3 sequences. 2% to 2.5% of the sample lies in the top ten. The sequenced material came from blood. Every receptor here comes from a human donor with ulcerative colitis or Crohn's disease, or a healthy co-twin of an affected twin (not recorded which).

The CDR3 region is CASSPRDGDYGYTF. The V gene is TRBV4-3, the J gene TRBJ1-2; as DNA is missing, the TRBD1 call by TCRdb cannot be tested. CDR3 size: 14 residues. In germline, CDR1 is LGHNA, CDR2 YSLEER.

The J gene is TRBJ2-1, the V gene TRBV5-1; there is no DNA to check the TCRdb D call of TRBD2. Germline V gives CDR1 SGHRS, CDR2 YFSETQ. The CDR3 is 16 amino acids. The CDR3 sequence: CASSSGLAGWYNEQFF. Supplemented by reference TRBV5-1 and TRBJ2-1, the full variable domain reads KAGVTQTPRYLIKTRGQQVTLSCSPISGHRSVSWYQQTPGQGLQFLFEYFSETQRNKGNFPGRFSGRQFSNSRSEMNVSTLELGDSALYLCASSSGLAGWYNEQFFGPGTRLTVL.

The chain is built from TRBV18 and TRBJ1-1. Per the germline V gene, CDR1 is KGHSH and CDR2 is LQKENI. The CDR3 has 15 residues. The chain's CDR3 is CASSPLGNVNTEAFF. Filled out from reference TRBV18 and TRBJ1-1, the complete variable domain reads NAGVMQNPRHLVRRRGQEARLRCSPMKGHSHVYWYRQLPEEGLKFMVYLQKENIIDESGMPKERFSAEFPKEGPSILRIQQVVRGDSAAYFCASSPLGNVNTEAFFGQGTRLTVV.

This chain joins TRBV10-3 and TRBJ2-2; TCRdb selects TRBD1, and the lack of DNA leaves this call unchecked. Germline values: CDR1 ENHRY, CDR2 SYGVKD. This CDR3 contains 15 residues. The CDR3 sequence: CAISETGASTGELFF.

This chain joins TRBV11-2 and TRBJ2-1; TCRdb reports TRBD1, a call that lacks DNA to check it against. Germline lookup yields CDR1 SGHAT and CDR2 FQNNGV. CDR3 length: 15 amino acids. CDR3 sequence: CASSFRGTAYNEQFF.